These 22 T cell receptor beta chains share one sample of origin, sequenced in a study of beta chain features in type 1 diabetes. The antigens for these receptors are not known. Overall study findings and caveats: Type 1 diabetes patients had moderately but significantly shorter TCRB CDR3s in all four CD4+ subsets.

Expressed TCRB transcripts were sequenced after all isolated RNA was converted to cDNA. Using immunoSEQ multiplex PCR, the repertoire was profiled, and TCRdb retains in-frame clones only, with some absent. The table shows 300,000 or so clones, with around 8.5% occurring only once. What was sequenced was central memory CD4+ T cells from blood. These receptors were obtained from a man aged 25-45 years with type 1 diabetes.

This clone was detected a few times. This sequence joins TRBV30 and TRBJ1-1; 9 bases are a match to TRBD1. CDR1 and CDR2 from the germline V gene are GTSNPN and SVGIG (reference sequence). This CDR3 is 14 amino acids long. V trimming: 3 bases; J trimming: 7 bases; junction bases outside the gene matches: 9. CDR3 coding DNA: TGTGCCTGGAGACCAACAGGGGGCAAGGGTGAAGCTTTCTTT. Its protein is CAWRPTGGKGEAFF.

This rearrangement joins TRBV19 to TRBJ1-2, with a weak D call TRBD1 (5 bases). V was clipped by 6 bases and J by 5 bases, with 16 bases between them. CDR3 length equals 14 residues. From germline, CDR1 is LNHDA and CDR2 SQIVND (reference sequence). The CDR3 DNA reads TGTGCCAGTAGGGACGGGACCGTTGATTATGGCTACACCTTC. This codes for CASRDGTVDYGYTF.

This sequence joins TRBV5-1 and TRBJ2-1; 7 positions match TRBD1. The CDR3 sequence is 15 residues long. Per the germline V gene, CDR1 is SGHRS and CDR2 is YFSETQ. J lost 6 bases, V lost 6 bases, and 12 bases had no gene match. CDR3 region: CASTLVGTGVNEQFF. DNA for the CDR3: TGCGCCAGCACCCTAGTCGGCACAGGGGTCAATGAGCAGTTCTTC.

The table lists this clone with a few counts. The chain links TRBV29-1 to TRBJ1-1; 7 bases match TRBD1. With V trimmed by 7 bases and J by 0 bases, 5 bases remained unmatched. The V gene's germline CDR1 is SQVTM and CDR2 ANQGSEA. The CDR3 is 13 residues long. CDR3: CSAMTGLNTEAFF. CDR3 nucleotide sequence: TGCAGCGCCATGACAGGGTTGAACACTGAAGCTTTCTTT.

This clone has a handful of counts. The DNA of the CDR3 is TGTGCCAGCAGCCAAGATCCCGTGAGGGGGGAAAAACTGTTTTTT. It translates to CASSQDPVRGEKLFF. This chain links TRBV4-2 with TRBJ1-4; maybe TRBD1 (6 bases). Germline-derived CDR1 and CDR2 are LGHNA and YNFKEQ. CDR3 length equals 15 residues. V was cut by 0 bases and J by 8 bases, with 13 bases left in between.

The chain uses TRBV30 and TRBJ1-5; no firm D call. The CDR3 contains 14 residues. Per the germline V gene, CDR1 is GTSNPN and CDR2 is SVGIG (reference sequence). Trimming stripped 2 bases from V and 7 bases from J, with 15 bases between. CDR3 sequence (DNA): TGTGCCTGGAGTCCGGGTTTCGGGGAACAGCCCCAGCATTTT. Encoded protein: CAWSPGFGEQPQHF.

This chain connects TRBV6-5 to TRBJ2-6; TRBD2 is a possible D gene (6 bases). The CDR3 has 14 residues. The germline V and J ends were trimmed by 6 bases and 4 bases, with 10 bases remaining between them. From germline, CDR1 is MNHEY and CDR2 SVGAGI. DNA of the CDR3: TGTGCCAGCAGCCCGGAGGGGGGGGCCAACGTCCTGACTTTC. As protein: CASSPEGGANVLTF.

The sample holds a few counts of this clone. The rearrangement uses TRBV10-2 and TRBJ2-5; D is unclear. The CDR3 spans 16 residues. CDR1 and CDR2 (germline): WSHSY, SAAADI. Trimming removed 5 bases from V and 5 bases from J, with 21 bases in between. In nucleotides, the CDR3 is TGCGCCAGCAGTTCTGACCTGACCCACCCCCGGGAGACCCAGTACTTC. It yields the protein CASSSDLTHPRETQYF.

The chain recombines TRBV7-9 with TRBJ2-5; no definite D call. The CDR3 consists of 11 residues. Germline lookup yields CDR1 SEHNR and CDR2 FQNEAQ (reference sequence). Trimming took 5 bases from V and 5 from J, leaving 6 bases between them. The CDR3 loop reads CASSASETQYF. The CDR3 DNA sequence: TGTGCCAGCAGCGCCTCGGAGACCCAGTACTTC. Looking up the rest from reference TRBV7-9 and TRBJ2-5 gives the full variable domain: DTGVSQNPRHKITKRGQNVTFRCDPISEHNRLYWYRQTLGQGPEFLTYFQNEAQLEKSRLLSDRFSAERPKGSFSTLEIQRTEQGDSAMYLCASSASETQYFGPGTRLLVL.

There are a few counts of this clone. The rearrangement joins TRBV20-1 to TRBJ1-2; a weak D match, TRBD1 (5 bases). The germline gives CDR1 DFQATT, CDR2 SNEGSKA (reference sequence). CDR3 length: 11 residues. Trimming pared 7 bases from V and 3 bases from J, leaving 9 bases between. CDR3: CSDSRDYGYTF. The CDR3 region has the DNA TGCAGTGATAGCAGGGACTATGGCTACACCTTC.

This clone was picked up many times. V gene TRBV4-1 combines with J gene TRBJ2-1; no reliable D call. V was clipped by 1 base and J by 5 bases, with 6 bases between them. Germline V gene lookup returns CDR1 MGHRA and CDR2 YSYEKL. The CDR3 length is 13 residues. Here the CDR3 DNA reads TGCGCCAGCAGCCAAGGACTCGACAATGAGCAGTTCTTC. As protein: CASSQGLDNEQFF.

Only a few counts were recorded for this clone. This chain connects TRBV5-1 to TRBJ2-3, with 7 bases lining up with TRBD2. CDR3 length: 16 residues. The V gene end was trimmed by 4 bases and the J gene end by 0 bases; junction bases not matched to a gene: 8. Germline CDR1 is SGHRS and CDR2 is YFSETQ. CDR3 loop: CASSPGGGRSTDTQYF. DNA for the CDR3: TGCGCCAGCAGCCCGGGGGGAGGGCGTAGCACAGATACGCAGTATTTT.

The V and J genes are TRBV7-2 and TRBJ2-3, with D possibly being TRBD2 (7 bases). V shed 4 bases and J shed 5 bases, with 16 bases lying between them. Germline assignment: CDR1 SGHTA and CDR2 FQGNSA. CDR3 size: 15 residues. CDR3 bases: TGTGCCAGCAGCTCTGGGGGGGCCGTGGGAGATACGCAGTATTTT. This encodes CASSSGGAVGDTQYF.

This clone was detected a few times. The chain joins TRBV2 to TRBJ1-4; D remains ambiguous. The CDR3 sequence is 10 residues long. From germline, CDR1 is SNHLY and CDR2 FYNNEI. Trimming removed 6 bases at V and 8 bases at J, with 4 bases between. The CDR3 reads CASRTEKLFF. The CDR3 nucleotides are TGTGCCAGCAGAACGGAAAAACTGTTTTTT.

This clone was seen ten or more times. The CDR3 DNA sequence: TGTGCCATCAGTCCAGGGGGCGCGGCCAAAAACATTCAGTACTTC. It yields the protein CAISPGGAAKNIQYF. This chain connects TRBV10-3 to TRBJ2-4, with TRBD1 matching over 8 bases. J gave up 1 base and V 5 bases, and 4 bases lay outside the gene matches. Germline V gene data show CDR1 as ENHRY and CDR2 as SYGVKD. This CDR3 has 15 amino acids.

The V and J genes are TRBV29-1 and TRBJ1-2, with 8 bases fitting TRBD1. The CDR3 extends over 12 amino acids. Unmatched junction bases numbered 9, after V lost 7 bases and J lost 8 bases. Germline CDR1 SQVTM, CDR2 ANQGSEA. This chain's CDR3 is CSGSDRGEGYTF. The CDR3 nucleotides read TGCAGCGGTTCCGACAGGGGCGAGGGCTACACCTTC.

This clone turned up a few times. This chain links TRBV20-1 with TRBJ2-5; the match to TRBD1 covers 9 bases. Germline trimming cut 6 bases from V and 5 bases from J; bases unmatched to any gene: 1. From germline, CDR1 is DFQATT and CDR2 SNEGSKA (reference sequence). The CDR3 has 11 amino acids. The CDR3 here is CSAGQGETQYF. The CDR3 DNA is TGCAGTGCCGGACAGGGGGAGACCCAGTACTTC.

The chain uses TRBV5-1 and TRBJ1-2; D not resolved. V gave up 1 base and J gave up 6 bases, with 10 bases separating them. CDR3 length: 13 amino acids. Germline-derived CDR1 and CDR2 are SGHRS and YFSETQ. As DNA, the CDR3 is TGCGCCAGCAGCTTGAACGGCGTAGATGGCTACACCTTC. Its translation: CASSLNGVDGYTF.

The chain has TRBV27 and TRBJ2-7, with D tentatively TRBD2 (6 bases). The CDR3 runs to 16 residues. From germline, CDR1 is MNHEY and CDR2 SMNVEV (reference sequence). Trimming took 8 bases from V and 7 from J, leaving 27 bases between them. The CDR3 nucleotides are TGTGCCAGCCGGCTTTTGGCCGACGCCACTGGGGGGGAGCAGTACTTC. It yields the protein CASRLLADATGGEQYF.

The chain uses TRBV2 and TRBJ2-1; tentatively, D is TRBD1 or TRBD2 (6 bases each). V shed 3 bases and J shed 4 bases, with 13 bases lying between them. Germline V gives CDR1 SNHLY, CDR2 FYNNEI. This CDR3 contains 15 residues. The CDR3 loop is CASSEQGTFYNEQFF. CDR3 DNA sequence: TGTGCCAGCAGTGAGCAGGGGACTTTTTACAATGAGCAGTTCTTC.

The sample holds a few counts of this clone. V is TRBV29-1 and J is TRBJ1-1; 8 bases match TRBD1. This CDR3 region has 14 residues. Germline CDR1 SQVTM, CDR2 ANQGSEA. V was clipped by 6 bases and J by 4 bases; unmatched bases: 10. CDR3 region: CSVDPQTGATEAFF. CDR3 sequence (DNA): TGCAGCGTCGACCCCCAGACAGGGGCCACTGAAGCTTTCTTT.

This clone was counted between two and nine times. V usage is TRBV11-2 and J usage is TRBJ1-1; D ambiguous. V was cut by 3 bases and J by 1 base, with 6 bases left in between. Germline CDR1 SGHAT, CDR2 FQNNGV. The CDR3 covers 13 residues. CDR3 DNA: TGTGCCAGCAGCTTCTGGGGGAACACTGAAGCTTTCTTT. It yields the protein CASSFWGNTEAFF.